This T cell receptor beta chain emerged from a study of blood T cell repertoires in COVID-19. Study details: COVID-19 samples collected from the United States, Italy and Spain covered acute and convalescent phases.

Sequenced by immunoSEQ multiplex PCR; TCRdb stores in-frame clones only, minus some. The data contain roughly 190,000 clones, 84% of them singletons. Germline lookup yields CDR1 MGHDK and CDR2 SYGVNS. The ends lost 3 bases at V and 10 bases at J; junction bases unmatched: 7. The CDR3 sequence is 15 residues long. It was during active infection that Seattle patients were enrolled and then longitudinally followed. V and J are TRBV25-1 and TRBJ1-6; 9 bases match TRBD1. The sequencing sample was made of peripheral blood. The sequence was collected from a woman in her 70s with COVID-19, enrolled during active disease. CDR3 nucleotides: TGTGCCAGCAGTGAGCACAGGGGGCGAGAATCACCCCTCCACTTT. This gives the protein CASSEHRGRESPLHF.